This TCR beta chain was recorded in a study of blood T cell repertoires in COVID-19. Study background: Acute and convalescent COVID-19 specimens originated in the United States, Italy and Spain. PBMCs, B-cell-depleted T cells, or T cells were the source of the cDNA or gDNA that made up the material.

Trimming stripped 2 bases from V and 3 bases from J, with 13 bases between. From germline, CDR1 is GTSNPN and CDR2 SVGIG (reference sequence). The CDR3 length is 14 residues. How the authors handled the data: Amplified reference gene primers provided the basis for estimating nucleated cell counts. Data came from immunoSEQ multiplex PCR; TCRdb stores just in-frame clones and leaves some out. From that table come the V and J calls and clone size; the DNA was used to work out D and trimming. Of about 260,000 clones listed, around 84% are singletons. The study drew participants aged roughly 18 to 95 years from fewer than 30 US areas.

The sequenced material came from PBMCs or T cells enriched from blood (not recorded which). The receptor was isolated from a man younger than 45 with acute COVID-19. The rearrangement uses TRBV30 and TRBJ1-2; D ambiguous. Written as DNA, the CDR3 is TGTGCCTGGAGTCGCAGACCGGGATACTATGGCTACACCTTC. Translation: CAWSRRPGYYGYTF. The variable domain in full, completed from reference TRBV30 and TRBJ1-2, reads SQTIHQWPATLVQPVGSPLSLECTVEGTSNPNLYWYRQAAGRGLQLLFYSVGIGQISSEVPQNLSASRPQDRQFILSSKKLLLSDSGFYLCAWSRRPGYYGYTFGSGTRLTVV.